This TCR beta chain was captured in a study of early T cells in non-severe SARS-CoV-2 infection. The TCR library protocol attached unique molecular identifiers to the individual cDNA molecules. One entry per CDR3 protein, called by TCRdb with MiXCR from the 5' RACE reads. This table holds around 62,000 distinct CDR3 sequences, 4% to 5.5% found once. Findings of the study overall: Private and CD4 specificities were missed by VDJdb matching, which favored anti-spike CD8 responses.

Trimming took 2 bases from V and 5 from J, leaving 9 bases between them. This CDR3 has 13 amino acids. Germline-derived CDR1 and CDR2 are SGHRS and YFSETQ. On this clonotype: Antigen specificity is unknown.

The origin of this receptor is an adult who was a healthcare worker with PCR-confirmed SARS-CoV-2 infection or an uninfected control (not recorded which). The sequenced material came from whole blood. The chain is built from TRBV5-1 and TRBJ2-3, with no clear D. CDR3 bases: TGCGCCAGCAGCTTAATATCCGGAGATACGCAGTATTTT. The encoded protein is CASSLISGDTQYF.